This T cell receptor (beta chain) stems from a study of cytomegalovirus exposure and HLA in healthy donors (dated by TCRdb to the late 2010s). Notes on the research overall: An earlier analysis of 587 of the donors reported 250 to 350 Gb of sequence data and 95 million to 120 million unique TCR beta sequences obtained from approximately 180 million T cells. Along with the roughly 670-subject first cohort, a separate validation cohort of around 120 different subjects was used. Genome-wide SNP genotypes for about three fifths of the roughly 670 donors were used in a later genetic analysis, which treated that subset as a discovery cohort. On average, around 230,000 unique TCR beta nucleotide sequences were sequenced per donor among some 420 genotyped donors of the cohort, with roughly a sixth of those sequences being non-productive. The number of donors typed differed by locus, with about 629-630 for A, B, C, DRB1 and DQB1, 522 for DQA1, under 610 for DPA1, and some 440 for DPB1. High-throughput TCR immunosequencing, statistical association of individual TCRs with disease status, and machine learning were combined to predict cytomegalovirus infection status. Donor age, sex, ethnicity and CMV serostatus were compiled together with the repertoire data. In an earlier analysis of roughly 580 of the donors, high-throughput TCR beta sequencing was used to judge whether each TCR beta V gene segment behaved as functional or pseudogenic. Using immunosequencing, the study profiled T cell repertoires from 500 to 800 subjects and related those repertoires to cytomegalovirus serostatus. In the later analysis, no new phenotypic data were used to find candidate immune exposures; instead, reliance was placed on TCR beta sequences and their occurrence across donors. An early release covering roughly 640 HLA-typed donors comprised about 300 gigabases of sequencing data and around 85 million unique TCR sequences. Roughly five DR-DQ haplotypes were handled as single units for association and clustering because linkage in the cohort was strong. The study aimed to test whether cataloging public T cell receptors could reveal signatures of past pathogen exposure. In a later analysis, previously published TCR beta repertoires from several hundred donors were re-analyzed and high-resolution HLA genotyping was added so that TCR occurrence patterns could be studied. Of the 350 to 450 genotyped donors, roughly 80% were placed in the genetic ancestry cluster associated with self-reported Caucasian donors. All discovery cohort repertoires had been generated using a single sequencing platform. HLA typing included class I and class II loci at four-digit resolution.

V is pruned by 4 bases and J by 8 bases, leaving 9 bases of the junction without a gene match. CDR1 is given as MNHEY and CDR2 as SMNVEV, both from the germline V gene (reference sequence). From its cysteine to its phenylalanine, the CDR3 spans 15 amino acids. The CDR3 DNA has 45 bases and is translated from base 1. The cohort was made up of hundreds of healthy bone marrow donors. At the time of sampling, every cohort member was nominally healthy, though immune exposures that went unrecorded were likely present. The donor was CMV seropositive and was included in the group of 300 or so seropositive cohort members. Each donor provided a peripheral blood sample, and peripheral blood mononuclear cells were used for TCR beta sequencing. Genomic DNA was extracted from the blood cell samples with the Qiagen DNeasy Blood Extraction Kit. Libraries were prepared through the immunoSEQ multiplex PCR assay. A mixture of 60 forward primers for TCR Vbeta segments and 13 reverse primers for TCR Jbeta segments was used in the multiplex PCR. Amplification of the CDR3 region of rearranged TCR beta genes was performed with a multiplex PCR assay on genomic DNA. The amplified TCR beta libraries were sequenced on the Illumina HiSeq System as 87-base-pair reads. The study's own analysis went as follows. A later analysis counted some 80 million unique TCR beta chains across the 500 to 850 repertoires, and some 11 million of these chains were shared by at least two donors. Raw reads were error-corrected and collapsed into unique sequences by a nearest-neighbor algorithm in which closely related sequences were merged to remove PCR and sequencing errors. Alignment of CDR3 sequences to IMGT reference sequences was used to assign V, D and J gene segments. Each retained sequence needed at least a six-nucleotide match to both a V gene segment and a J gene segment. A rearrangement was called productive if the CDR3 had no stop codons and remained in frame with V and J, and every other rearrangement was called non-productive. Following IMGT convention, CDR3 was defined as the stretch from the second conserved V-encoded cysteine to the conserved J-encoded phenylalanine. The earlier analysis of about 610 of the donors excluded any sequence lacking an unambiguous match to a single V gene segment. In an earlier analysis of some 590 of the donors, a V segment was called functional when productive rearrangements were above 56.7%, and segregating when the standard deviation between donors exceeded 5%. A statistical classification framework was developed to diagnose cytomegalovirus status using the catalog of TCR beta chain sequences. V and J gene assignment, in a later analysis, came from comparing TCR nucleotide sequences with IMGT/GENE-DB human TR gene sequences. A later analysis assigned CDR3 sequences and most-parsimonious VDJ recombination scenarios with the TCRdist pipeline. A later analysis defined each TCR beta chain by its CDR3 amino acid sequence plus V-gene family, and excluded reads lacking a unique V-gene family. To address suspected cross-contamination and a sequencing artifact, a later analysis removed roughly 580 highly shared, low-generation-probability nucleotide sequences. In a later analysis, a clonal expansion index was calculated for each public chain from normalized within-repertoire ranks of inferred template counts. A later analysis computed generation probabilities with a VDJ recombination model fitted to out-of-frame rearrangements, and checked the results against IGoR. In a later analysis, hypergeometric tests were used to score TCR-TCR, TCR-HLA and TCR-CMV co-occurrence, with a repertoire-size bias correction applied to TCR pairs. In a later analysis, false discovery rates were estimated by permuting HLA or CMV assignments 20 times. A later analysis grouped co-occurring TCRs with DBSCAN, adding TCRdist sequence similarity when clustering within HLA-allele-positive subsets. Repertoires with fewer than 30,000 or more than 120,000 public chains were left out of co-occurrence clustering, as were about 5 repertoires with anomalous nucleotide sharing. The table comes from immuneACCESS by way of TCRdb, which keeps in-frame sequences with V and J called. Part of the clones is missing from these tables; in studies checked, under half for an unresolved V gene and the rest for unknown reasons. V, J and clone size are taken as reported in that table, and D and trimming were inferred from the DNA itself. This sample comprises some 87,000 clones, 62% of them detected only once. The biggest ten clones account for 4.5% to 5.5% of the sample.

The paper's findings and limits, for the study overall: Cytomegalovirus status was reported to be diagnosed by the classifier with high specificity and sensitivity in both the original and validation cohorts. A few of the identified cytomegalovirus-associated TCR beta chains were confirmed in vitro to be specific for cytomegalovirus antigens. Sequencing depth was assumed to be roughly uniform across donors in the presence/absence analyses, though that assumption may not hold. Because HLA typing was missing for some donors at each locus, association tests included only the typed subset. The authors suggested that the approach could potentially be generalized to other disease states and immunological phenotypes. According to a later analysis, most CMV-associated TCR beta chains appeared to be HLA-restricted, and the HLA associations seemed to be driven largely by CMV exposure. Only TCR beta chains were sequenced in this cohort, and the absence of alpha or paired-chain data limited detectable features. V-gene and J-gene trimming of TCR beta chains was associated with a missense DCLRE1C variant in a later genetic analysis, and the association was replicated in an independent cohort. A further reported finding was that TCR beta sequences accurately predicted the HLA-A and HLA-B alleles for most subjects in the first cohort. In a later analysis, HLA-associated TCR beta chains showed more clonal expansion and lower generation probabilities than non-associated chains that were equally common. Because counts were too low, roughly 16 rarely observed V segments, including chromosome 9 orphons, were left out of the earlier analysis of 500 to 750 of the donors. Most TCR sequences were seen in very few donors, while some public TCRs were found in many individuals. In an earlier analysis of fewer than 750 of the donors, most TCR beta V segments were observed in productive rearrangements about 87% or about 30% of the time, broadly matching IMGT annotations. Strong co-occurrence of HLA alleles, especially DR and DQ, made assigning TCR associations to individual alleles difficult. A total of roughly 160 TCR beta chains were listed by the study as associated with cytomegalovirus. According to a later analysis, TCR association rates differed among HLA loci, with DRB1 alleles showing the most associated TCRs and HLA-C alleles showing the fewest. CMV serostatus was the only immune exposure information available for the cohort. Specific HLA alleles were associated with 18,000 or so TCR beta sequences at a false discovery rate of 0.05 in a later analysis. Correlated functional status among segregating V segments might reflect linkage disequilibrium, but an unknown experimental factor could not be ruled out. The 87-base-pair reads could not distinguish some IMGT-functional V segments, including TRBV6-2 and TRBV6-3, so those segments were excluded. Several of the top co-occurrence clusters appeared to be linked to parvovirus B19, influenza, CMV and Epstein-Barr virus, according to a later analysis. In a later genetic analysis, fewer N-insertions in productive TCRs were reported among donors in an Asian-associated ancestry cluster than the approximately 710-donor mean. The sequencing pipeline was judged likely to have produced a cluster of highly shared sequence variants as a technical artifact.

Comment on this clone: What antigen it recognizes has not been identified. No base-level quality is on record; no much larger clone is a single base apart.

The specimen sequenced was PBMCs. The clonotype comes from a woman aged 25 to 39 in good health and CMV-seropositive. The chain was built from TRBV27 and TRBJ1-4, with 8 central nucleotides matching TRBD1. In nucleotide form, the sequence is TGTGCCAGCAGTTCCCCTGGGACAGGAAAGGAAAAACTGTTTTTT. Its protein is CASSSPGTGKEKLFF.